Listed below are T cell receptor beta chains from one sample, sequenced in a study of blood T cell repertoires in COVID-19. Clones were read by immunoSEQ multiplex PCR, and TCRdb kept only the in-frame ones, dropping some. The sample yields around 250,000 clones, just over 85% seen once. Sample: PBMCs or T cells enriched from blood (not recorded which). The source is a man younger than 30 who had recovered from COVID-19. CDR3s include the opening cysteine and the closing phenylalanine or tryptophan. The order of the fields is CDR3 protein, CDR3 DNA, J gene, clone size, V gene, D gene. A D gene is named only where the DNA matches it firmly. Clone sizes are given selectively: once, few, many, or a class where the clone is expanded.

CDR3 protein: CASSLDGGSYTEAFF
CDR3 DNA: TGTGCCAGCAGCTTAGACGGGGGATCATACACTGAAGCTTTCTTT
J gene: TRBJ1-1
clone size: NA
V gene: TRBV11-2
D gene: NA

CDR3 protein: CASSPRTSGGYNEQFF
CDR3 DNA: TGTGCCAGCTCACCACGGACTAGCGGGGGTTACAATGAGCAGTTCTTC
J gene: TRBJ2-1
clone size: NA
V gene: TRBV18
D gene: TRBD2

CDR3 protein: CSAGQADYGYTF
CDR3 DNA: TGCAGCGCGGGACAGGCCGACTATGGCTACACCTTC
J gene: TRBJ1-2
clone size: NA
V gene: TRBV29-1
D gene: TRBD1

CDR3 protein: CASSVGGGGNTEAFF
CDR3 DNA: TGTGCCAGCAGCGTTGGTGGTGGCGGGAACACTGAAGCTTTCTTT
J gene: TRBJ1-1
clone size: NA
V gene: TRBV9
D gene: NA

CDR3 protein: CASSQREGSFGAGGKGSYNEQFF
CDR3 DNA: TGTGCCAGCAGCCAAAGAGAAGGGAGTTTCGGAGCGGGAGGAAAAGGCTCCTACAATGAGCAGTTCTTC
J gene: TRBJ2-1
clone size: NA
V gene: TRBV14
D gene: TRBD2

CDR3 protein: CASSYSTGSNEKLFF
CDR3 DNA: TGTGCCAGCAGTTACTCGACAGGGTCTAATGAAAAACTGTTTTTT
J gene: TRBJ1-4
clone size: few
V gene: TRBV6-5
D gene: TRBD1

CDR3 protein: CASSLQATNEKLFF
CDR3 DNA: TGCGCCAGCAGCTTACAAGCAACTAATGAAAAACTGTTTTTT
J gene: TRBJ1-4
clone size: NA
V gene: TRBV5-1
D gene: NA

CDR3 protein: CASSRQGPYEQYF
CDR3 DNA: TGTGCCAGCAGCCGACAGGGCCCCTACGAGCAGTACTTC
J gene: TRBJ2-7
clone size: NA
V gene: TRBV3-1/TRBV3-2
D gene: TRBD1

CDR3 protein: CASSQAAGPTGELFF
CDR3 DNA: TGCGCCAGCAGCCAAGCAGCAGGGCCCACCGGGGAGCTGTTTTTT
J gene: TRBJ2-2
clone size: NA
V gene: TRBV4-1
D gene: NA

CDR3 protein: CASSPSSGGRNTGELFF
CDR3 DNA: TGTGCCAGCAGCCCGAGTAGCGGGGGGCGGAACACCGGGGAGCTGTTTTTT
J gene: TRBJ2-2
clone size: NA
V gene: TRBV7-6
D gene: TRBD2

CDR3 protein: CASSLAAGDGTQYF
CDR3 DNA: TGTGCCAGCAGCTTAGCAGCGGGAGATGGTACCCAGTACTTC
J gene: TRBJ2-5
clone size: NA
V gene: TRBV11-3
D gene: TRBD2

CDR3 protein: CASSQEARVDGYTF
CDR3 DNA: TGTGCCAGCAGCCAAGAGGCCAGGGTTGATGGCTACACCTTC
J gene: TRBJ1-2
clone size: NA
V gene: TRBV14
D gene: NA

CDR3 protein: CASSQFWTEGLRGAFF
CDR3 DNA: TGCGCCAGCAGCCAATTCTGGACAGAGGGGCTCCGAGGGGCTTTCTTT
J gene: TRBJ1-1
clone size: NA
V gene: TRBV4-1
D gene: NA

CDR3 protein: CASSITGDSTEAFF
CDR3 DNA: TGTGCCAGTAGTATCACAGGGGATAGCACTGAAGCTTTCTTT
J gene: TRBJ1-1
clone size: NA
V gene: TRBV19
D gene: TRBD1

CDR3 protein: CASSPRWAGANEKLFF
CDR3 DNA: TGTGCCAGCAGCCCTAGGTGGGCAGGGGCTAATGAAAAACTGTTTTTT
J gene: TRBJ1-4
clone size: NA
V gene: TRBV7-9
D gene: NA

CDR3 protein: CASSLAQGWYEQYF
CDR3 DNA: TGTGCCAGCAGCTTGGCCCAGGGGTGGTACGAGCAGTACTTC
J gene: TRBJ2-7
clone size: NA
V gene: TRBV5-5
D gene: NA

CDR3 protein: CASSGEQGAYTEAFF
CDR3 DNA: TGTGCCAGCAGTGGGGAACAGGGGGCCTACACTGAAGCTTTCTTT
J gene: TRBJ1-1
clone size: NA
V gene: TRBV25-1
D gene: TRBD1

CDR3 protein: CASSPRWGGNQPQHF
CDR3 DNA: TGTGCCAGCAGCCCGAGGTGGGGGGGCAATCAGCCCCAGCATTTT
J gene: TRBJ1-5
clone size: NA
V gene: TRBV28
D gene: NA

CDR3 protein: CASSPLLTDHSYEQYF
CDR3 DNA: TGTGCCAGCTCACCACTTTTGACAGACCATTCCTACGAGCAGTACTTC
J gene: TRBJ2-7
clone size: NA
V gene: TRBV18
D gene: NA

CDR3 protein: CASGRDTDSPLHF
CDR3 DNA: TGTGCCAGTGGACGGGACACGGATTCACCCCTCCACTTT
J gene: TRBJ1-6
clone size: NA
V gene: TRBV19
D gene: NA

CDR3 protein: CASSPGTGGWPQHF
CDR3 DNA: TGTGCCAGCAGCCCCGGGACAGGGGGATGGCCCCAGCATTTT
J gene: TRBJ1-5
clone size: NA
V gene: TRBV7-9
D gene: TRBD1

CDR3 protein: CASSDQGRADTQYF
CDR3 DNA: TGTGCCAGCAGTGATCAGGGGAGAGCAGATACGCAGTATTTT
J gene: TRBJ2-3
clone size: NA
V gene: TRBV2
D gene: NA

CDR3 protein: CASRAWAGGAGRGPEAFF
CDR3 DNA: TGTGCCAGCAGAGCATGGGCAGGGGGCGCGGGCCGGGGACCTGAAGCTTTCTTT
J gene: TRBJ1-1
clone size: NA
V gene: TRBV25-1
D gene: TRBD1

CDR3 protein: CASSLQGWGNQPQHF
CDR3 DNA: TGTGCCAGCAGTTTACAGGGCTGGGGCAATCAGCCCCAGCATTTT
J gene: TRBJ1-5
clone size: NA
V gene: TRBV27
D gene: NA

CDR3 protein: CASSSWGGGSYNEQFF
CDR3 DNA: TGTGCCAGCAGTTCCTGGGGGGGAGGTTCCTACAATGAGCAGTTCTTC
J gene: TRBJ2-1
clone size: NA
V gene: TRBV28
D gene: TRBD2

CDR3 protein: CASSLRGGGYGYTF
CDR3 DNA: TGTGCCAGCAGTTTGCGAGGGGGAGGGTATGGCTACACCTTC
J gene: TRBJ1-2
clone size: NA
V gene: TRBV27
D gene: NA

CDR3 protein: CASSGGLADYEQYF
CDR3 DNA: TGTGCCAGCAGCGGGGGACTAGCAGACTACGAGCAGTACTTC
J gene: TRBJ2-7
clone size: NA
V gene: TRBV21-1
D gene: NA

CDR3 protein: CASRGLAGGRARETQYF
CDR3 DNA: TGTGCCAGCAGGGGACTAGCGGGAGGTAGGGCCCGAGAGACCCAGTACTTC
J gene: TRBJ2-5
clone size: once
V gene: TRBV27
D gene: TRBD2

CDR3 protein: CASSHETSGMEETQYF
CDR3 DNA: TGTGCCAGCAGCCACGAAACTAGCGGAATGGAAGAGACCCAGTACTTC
J gene: TRBJ2-5
clone size: NA
V gene: TRBV3-1/TRBV3-2
D gene: TRBD2

CDR3 protein: CAWRRQGDYGYTF
CDR3 DNA: TGTGCCTGGAGGAGACAGGGGGACTATGGCTACACCTTC
J gene: TRBJ1-2
clone size: NA
V gene: TRBV30
D gene: TRBD1

CDR3 protein: CASSPQAGVYNEQFF
CDR3 DNA: TGCGCCAGCAGCCCCCAAGCGGGGGTTTACAATGAGCAGTTCTTC
J gene: TRBJ2-1
clone size: NA
V gene: TRBV10-2
D gene: TRBD2

CDR3 protein: CASSGTGTTGANVLTF
CDR3 DNA: TGCGCCAGTTCCGGGACAGGGACTACTGGGGCCAACGTCCTGACTTTC
J gene: TRBJ2-6
clone size: NA
V gene: TRBV5-1
D gene: TRBD1

CDR3 protein: CASSLDPPGLAFTDTQYF
CDR3 DNA: TGTGCCAGCAGCTTAGACCCTCCGGGACTAGCATTCACAGATACGCAGTATTTT
J gene: TRBJ2-3
clone size: few
V gene: TRBV7-9
D gene: TRBD2

CDR3 protein: CATSDWDRGNYGYTF
CDR3 DNA: TGTGCCACCAGTGACTGGGACAGGGGTAACTATGGCTACACCTTC
J gene: TRBJ1-2
clone size: NA
V gene: TRBV24-1
D gene: TRBD1

CDR3 protein: CASSPPSGRGDTQYF
CDR3 DNA: TGTGCCAGCAGCCCCCCTAGCGGGAGGGGAGATACGCAGTATTTT
J gene: TRBJ2-3
clone size: NA
V gene: TRBV5-4
D gene: TRBD2

CDR3 protein: CASSSNLLEAFF
CDR3 DNA: TGTGCCAGCAGCTCAAACCTACTGGAGGCTTTCTTT
J gene: TRBJ1-1
clone size: NA
V gene: TRBV6-5
D gene: NA

CDR3 protein: CASSFFKDRAVHEQYF
CDR3 DNA: TGTGCCAGCAGCTTTTTTAAGGACAGGGCAGTTCACGAGCAGTACTTC
J gene: TRBJ2-7
clone size: NA
V gene: TRBV5-5
D gene: TRBD1

CDR3 protein: CASSIGARADTF
CDR3 DNA: TGTGCCAGTAGTATAGGGGCCAGGGCAGACACCTTC
J gene: TRBJ1-2
clone size: NA
V gene: TRBV19
D gene: NA

CDR3 protein: CASSLVAGVFETQYF
CDR3 DNA: TGTGCCAGCAGCTTAGTAGCGGGAGTGTTCGAGACCCAGTACTTC
J gene: TRBJ2-5
clone size: NA
V gene: TRBV11-3
D gene: TRBD2

CDR3 protein: CASSKGTSGETQYF
CDR3 DNA: TGTGCCAGCAGCAAAGGGACTAGCGGAGAGACCCAGTACTTC
J gene: TRBJ2-5
clone size: NA
V gene: TRBV5-4
D gene: TRBD2

CDR3 protein: CASSQMGRSPLHF
CDR3 DNA: TGCGCCAGCAGCCAAATGGGGCGTTCACCCCTCCACTTT
J gene: TRBJ1-6
clone size: NA
V gene: TRBV4-1
D gene: NA

CDR3 protein: CASRLGANTEAFF
CDR3 DNA: TGTGCCAGCAGATTAGGGGCGAACACTGAAGCTTTCTTT
J gene: TRBJ1-1
clone size: few
V gene: TRBV3-1/TRBV3-2
D gene: NA

CDR3 protein: CASSFGAGDHEQYF
CDR3 DNA: TGTGCCAGCAGCTTTGGAGCGGGAGATCACGAGCAGTACTTC
J gene: TRBJ2-7
clone size: NA
V gene: TRBV7-6
D gene: TRBD2

CDR3 protein: CASSPPGGQGPNGYTF
CDR3 DNA: TGTGCCAGCTCACCCCCCGGGGGACAGGGTCCAAATGGCTACACCTTC
J gene: TRBJ1-2
clone size: NA
V gene: TRBV18
D gene: TRBD1

CDR3 protein: CAINPDRNTGELFF
CDR3 DNA: TGTGCCATCAACCCTGACAGGAACACCGGGGAGCTGTTTTTT
J gene: TRBJ2-2
clone size: NA
V gene: TRBV10-3
D gene: NA

CDR3 protein: CASSSWTVYGYTF
CDR3 DNA: TGTGCCAGCAGCTCTTGGACAGTGTATGGCTACACCTTC
J gene: TRBJ1-2
clone size: NA
V gene: TRBV5-5
D gene: NA

CDR3 protein: CASSLEQFSLANEKLFF
CDR3 DNA: TGCGCCAGCAGCCTGGAACAGTTCTCGCTGGCTAATGAAAAACTGTTTTTT
J gene: TRBJ1-4
clone size: NA
V gene: TRBV4-1
D gene: NA

CDR3 protein: CAGQGNNSPLHF
CDR3 DNA: TGTGCGGGACAGGGGAATAATTCACCCCTCCACTTT
J gene: TRBJ1-6
clone size: NA
V gene: TRBV5-8
D gene: TRBD1

CDR3 protein: CATSRVLATYEQYF
CDR3 DNA: TGTGCCACCAGCAGAGTCCTGGCAACCTACGAGCAGTACTTC
J gene: TRBJ2-7
clone size: once
V gene: TRBV15
D gene: NA

CDR3 protein: CASTLVPTSGGRSTDTQYF
CDR3 DNA: TGTGCCAGCACCCTCGTACCGACTAGCGGGGGGCGTAGCACAGATACGCAGTATTTT
J gene: TRBJ2-3
clone size: NA
V gene: TRBV7-6
D gene: TRBD2

CDR3 protein: CASSPRVFSSPLHF
CDR3 DNA: TGTGCCAGCAGCCCTCGGGTTTTCAGTTCACCCCTCCACTTT
J gene: TRBJ1-6
clone size: few
V gene: TRBV27
D gene: NA

CDR3 protein: CSVDRGAGTQYF
CDR3 DNA: TGCAGCGTTGATCGGGGGGCGGGGACCCAGTACTTC
J gene: TRBJ2-5
clone size: once
V gene: TRBV29-1
D gene: NA

CDR3 protein: CASSIFQSTDTQYF
CDR3 DNA: TGTGCCAGTAGTATATTCCAGAGCACAGATACGCAGTATTTT
J gene: TRBJ2-3
clone size: NA
V gene: TRBV19
D gene: NA

CDR3 protein: CASSSPTGAYEQYF
CDR3 DNA: TGTGCCAGCAGTTCTCCGACAGGGGCCTACGAGCAGTACTTC
J gene: TRBJ2-7
clone size: NA
V gene: TRBV5-4
D gene: TRBD1

CDR3 protein: CASSPRGQANGPQHF
CDR3 DNA: TGTGCCAGCAGTCCCCGGGGACAGGCCAATGGGCCCCAGCATTTT
J gene: TRBJ1-5
clone size: NA
V gene: TRBV2
D gene: TRBD1

CDR3 protein: CASSFPGFNQPQHF
CDR3 DNA: TGTGCCAGCAGCTTCCCGGGATTCAATCAGCCCCAGCATTTT
J gene: TRBJ1-5
clone size: NA
V gene: TRBV7-9
D gene: NA

CDR3 protein: CASSWGDRGRETQYF
CDR3 DNA: TGCGCCAGCAGCTGGGGGGACAGGGGACGGGAGACCCAGTACTTC
J gene: TRBJ2-5
clone size: NA
V gene: TRBV5-1
D gene: TRBD1